A single sample gave rise to the 24 T cell receptor beta chains below, sequenced in a study of T-cell reconstitution after alpha-beta-depleted transplantation in children. Study-wide results and caveats: From newly produced T cells came most of the T-cell counts and diversity one year after transplant.

During its preparation, the TCRbeta library received unique molecular identifiers. TCRdb used MiXCR to reprocess the PCR reads, holding one entry per CDR3 protein. The table has fewer than 350,000 distinct CDR3 sequences, approximately 7.3% seen once; the top ten hold about 8.2%. Their recognized antigens are unknown. Sequences were derived from peripheral blood, sampled 360 days after TCRalphabeta/CD19-depleted stem cell transplant. These receptors came from a female patient aged 2-10 years who had a stem cell transplant for Fanconi anemia, so the T cells may come from the graft donor.

This chain connects TRBV11-2 to TRBJ2-3; tentatively, D is TRBD2 (5 bases). The V gene lost 5 bases and the J gene lost 4 bases, with 13 bases spanning the gap. Looked up from germline, CDR1 is SGHAT and CDR2 is FQNNGV. CDR3 size: 14 residues. In DNA form, the CDR3 reads TGTGCCAGCAGCCCGCGGGCCGGCCCAGATACGCAGTATTTT. Amino acids: CASSPRAGPDTQYF.

This clonotype was seen at least ten times. The V and J genes are TRBV20-1 and TRBJ2-7, with TRBD2 matching 10 bases. In germline, CDR1 is DFQATT, CDR2 SNEGSKA (reference sequence). This CDR3 is 16 amino acids long. V lost 0 bases, J lost 2 bases, and 7 bases stayed unmatched. The CDR3 bases are TGCAGTGCTAGAGATGCTGGAGCGGGGGGGCCCTACGAGCAGTACGTC. This translates into CSARDAGAGGPYEQYV.

J is TRBJ2-4 and V is TRBV7-8, with a tentative D call TRBD1 (6 bases). Trimming took off 5 bases at V and 0 bases at J, with 20 bases between the two ends. Looked up from germline, CDR1 is SGHVS and CDR2 is FQNEAQ. The CDR3 is made up of 18 amino acids. The CDR3 loop is CASSQQIGQNLAKNIQYF. The CDR3 DNA reads TGTGCCAGCAGCCAACAAATTGGACAGAACTTAGCCAAAAACATTCAGTACTTC.

This clonotype has at least ten counts. The CDR3 protein is CSARPHRDAEAFF. The CDR3 bases are TGCAGTGCTAGGCCACACAGGGACGCCGAAGCTTTCTTT. The gene calls are TRBV20-1 and TRBJ1-1, with D maybe TRBD1 (6 bases). There are 13 residues in the CDR3. The germline CDR1 and CDR2 sequences are DFQATT and SNEGSKA (reference sequence). V lost 3 bases, J lost 8 bases, and 16 bases lay in between.

This clonotype occurred many times. The V and J genes are TRBV6-5 and TRBJ1-5, with D tentatively TRBD1 (6 bases). The germline V and J ends were trimmed by 7 bases and 5 bases, with 15 bases remaining between them. CDR3 size: 14 residues. Per the germline V gene, CDR1 is MNHEY and CDR2 is SVGAGI. CDR3 protein: CASKPTGIHQPQHF. Here the CDR3 DNA reads TGTGCCAGCAAACCGACAGGAATTCATCAGCCCCAGCATTTT.

The rearrangement joins TRBV4-3 to TRBJ1-4; D might be TRBD1 (5 bases). V dropped 0 bases and J dropped 10 bases, with 21 bases sitting between them. The CDR3 totals 17 residues. The germline CDR1 and CDR2 sequences are LGHNA and YSLEER. This CDR3 is CASSQELRGEAGVKLFF. The CDR3 DNA reads TGCGCCAGCAGCCAAGAGCTGCGGGGAGAGGCGGGGGTAAAACTGTTTTTT.

This clonotype was found many times. The V call is TRBV12-3 or TRBV12-4, the J call TRBJ1-1; maybe TRBD1 (6 bases). The CDR3 extends over 13 amino acids. V lost 7 bases, J lost 8 bases, and 17 bases lay in between. Here the CDR3 reads CASTPRDTYEAFF. CDR3 DNA: TGTGCCAGCACCCCCCGGGACACTTACGAAGCTTTCTTT.

This clonotype has a count of ten or more. The chain couples TRBV9 to TRBJ2-3; D may correspond to TRBD1 or TRBD2 (6 bases each). CDR1 is SGDLS and CDR2 is YYNGEE in the germline V gene. The CDR3 is 14 amino acids. V lost 2 bases and J 3 bases, leaving 10 bases between the germline ends. DNA of the CDR3: TGTGCCAGCAGCGTGGAGGGGGGAACAGATACGCAGTATTTT. Its protein product is CASSVEGGTDTQYF.

This clonotype has a count of ten or more. V is TRBV12-3 or TRBV12-4 and J is TRBJ2-3; D gene unclear. The CDR3 covers 11 residues. With 6 bases removed from V and 5 bases from J, the gap between germline ends came to 6 bases. CDR3 nucleotides: TGTGCCAGCAGCAAAGTAGATACGCAGTATTTT. Protein product: CASSKVDTQYF.

This clonotype was counted ten times or more. The chain is built from TRBV5-1 and TRBJ2-1, with D perhaps assigned TRBD1 or TRBD2 (5 bases each). V was pared by 2 bases and J by 2 bases, with 8 bases between. CDR1 is SGHRS and CDR2 is YFSETQ in the germline V gene. CDR3 length equals 14 residues. This CDR3 reads CASSFGTTYNEQFF. The DNA of the CDR3 is TGCGCCAGCAGCTTCGGGACCACCTACAATGAGCAGTTCTTC.

This clonotype appeared many times. The V and J genes are TRBV5-1 and TRBJ1-5; no definite D call. This CDR3 is 14 amino acids long. The V gene's germline CDR1 is SGHRS and CDR2 YFSETQ. V lost 5 bases and J lost 6, with 15 bases in between. The CDR3 DNA reads TGCGCCAGCAGATCCGACACGGGCAGTCAGCCCCAGCATTTT. Its protein product is CASRSDTGSQPQHF.

This clonotype came up many times. The chain carries TRBV5-1 and TRBJ2-7, with 7 bases matching TRBD1. With V trimmed by 4 bases and J by 0 bases, 7 bases remained unmatched. The CDR3 has 15 amino acids. Germline V gives CDR1 SGHRS, CDR2 YFSETQ. The CDR3 DNA is TGCGCCAGCAGCGTGGGGACAGAGAGCTCCTACGAGCAGTACTTC. This sequence encodes CASSVGTESSYEQYF.

V is TRBV6-2 or TRBV6-3 and J is TRBJ2-2; unclear D gene. The CDR3 sequence is 15 residues long. V lost 8 bases and J 1 base, leaving 14 bases between the germline ends. Looked up from germline, CDR1 is MNHEY and CDR2 is SVGEGT. CDR3 in DNA: TGTGCCAGCCGTCAGCAGAAGGGGAACACCGGGGAGCTGTTTTTT. This sequence encodes CASRQQKGNTGELFF.

This clonotype has only a few counts. This chain links TRBV2 with TRBJ2-3; D is unclear. The germline V and J ends were trimmed by 4 bases and 0 bases, with 8 bases remaining between them. Germline V gene data show CDR1 as SNHLY and CDR2 as FYNNEI. This CDR3 contains 14 residues. The CDR3 here is CASSAPDSTDTQYF. The CDR3 nucleotides are TGTGCCAGCAGTGCCCCGGACAGCACAGATACGCAGTATTTT.

This clonotype was seen at least ten times. This chain joins TRBV27 and TRBJ1-2; TRBD1 matches at 8 bases. The germline gives CDR1 MNHEY, CDR2 SMNVEV (reference sequence). The CDR3 sequence is 15 residues long. J gave up 4 bases and V 2 bases, and 6 bases lay outside the gene matches. CDR3 protein: CASSLIPGQGYGYTF. The DNA of the CDR3 is TGTGCCAGCAGTTTAATCCCCGGACAGGGCTATGGCTACACCTTC.

This clonotype was found many times. The V and J genes are TRBV6-5 and TRBJ1-1; no reliable D call. CDR3 length: 13 residues. V was pared by 6 bases and J by 11 bases, with 19 bases between. Germline V CDR1 and CDR2: MNHEY, SVGAGI. CDR3 sequence (DNA): TGTGCCAGCAGCCCAGAAATCCGTAGGACGGCTTTCTTT. Translation gives CASSPEIRRTAFF.

The chain carries TRBV2 and TRBJ1-6; D unclear. Germline-derived CDR1 and CDR2 are SNHLY and FYNNEI. V lost 8 bases and J lost 4, with 12 bases in between. This CDR3 contains 14 residues. In DNA form, the CDR3 reads TGTGCCAGCTTGCGGGCCACTTATAATTCACCCCTCCACTTT. As protein: CASLRATYNSPLHF.

The sample holds a few counts of this clonotype. The chain carries TRBV5-5 and TRBJ2-3; D call uncertain. The CDR3 consists of 10 residues. V was pared by 7 bases and J by 5 bases, with 5 bases between. Germline V gives CDR1 SGHKS, CDR2 YYEKEE (reference sequence). CDR3 nucleotide sequence: TGTGCCAGCGAAAGAGATACGCAGTATTTT. This translates into CASERDTQYF.

This clonotype was detected ten times or more. V usage is TRBV28 and J usage is TRBJ1-2, with D uncertain. Germline V CDR1 and CDR2: MDHEN, SYDVKM. The CDR3 is 12 residues long. Trimming cost V 1 base and J 8 bases, with 8 bases left between them. DNA for the CDR3: TGTGCCAGCAGTTTATTGGCGGGAGGCTACACCTTC. Protein product: CASSLLAGGYTF.

Comments on this clonotype: A much larger clone lies a single base off, so this may be a read error. The chain joins TRBV10-3 to TRBJ2-7; 16 positions match TRBD2. CDR3 size: 18 residues. The germline gives CDR1 ENHRY, CDR2 SYGVKD. The CDR3 DNA reads as TGTGCCATCAGTGGTCCGGGACTAGCGGGAGGGAGGCGCTACCAGCAGTACTTC. Protein: CAISGPGLAGGRRYQQYF.

This clonotype has a count of ten or more. The CDR3 bases are TGTGCCACCGAAGGACACCCGAACACTGAAGCTTTCTTT. It translates to CATEGHPNTEAFF. This rearrangement joins TRBV24-1 to TRBJ1-1, with a weak D call TRBD1 (5 bases). Trimming pared 9 bases from V and 1 base from J, leaving 11 bases between. Germline V gene data show CDR1 as KGHDR and CDR2 as SFDVKD. This CDR3 spans 13 amino acids.

Ten or more counts support this clonotype. The chain joins TRBV29-1 to TRBJ2-3, with TRBD2 identical over 8 bases. The V and J ends lost 4 bases and 4 bases, in that order; junction bases with no gene match: 1. The CDR3 totals 12 residues. Germline CDR1 and CDR2: SQVTM and ANQGSEA. The CDR3 sequence: CSVAGGADTQYF. CDR3 nucleotide sequence: TGCAGCGTTGCGGGGGGGGCAGATACGCAGTATTTT.

This clonotype was seen ten or more times. V and J are TRBV5-1 and TRBJ2-3, with D possibly matching TRBD2 (5 bases). The V end lost 0 bases, the J end lost 4 bases, and 9 bases lay between the germline ends. The CDR3 contains 14 residues. Per the germline V gene, CDR1 is SGHRS and CDR2 is YFSETQ. CDR3 sequence (DNA): TGCGCCAGCAGCTTGGGAGAGAGGGCAGATACGCAGTATTTT. Translating gives CASSLGERADTQYF.

This clonotype has at least ten counts. The chain is built from TRBV7-9 and TRBJ2-7; D not certain. This CDR3 has 14 residues. Per the germline V gene, CDR1 is SEHNR and CDR2 is FQNEAQ (reference sequence). V shed 5 bases and J shed 0 bases, with 11 bases lying between them. This CDR3 is CASSPPSSSYEQYF. The CDR3 DNA sequence: TGTGCCAGCAGCCCTCCGTCGAGCTCCTACGAGCAGTACTTC.